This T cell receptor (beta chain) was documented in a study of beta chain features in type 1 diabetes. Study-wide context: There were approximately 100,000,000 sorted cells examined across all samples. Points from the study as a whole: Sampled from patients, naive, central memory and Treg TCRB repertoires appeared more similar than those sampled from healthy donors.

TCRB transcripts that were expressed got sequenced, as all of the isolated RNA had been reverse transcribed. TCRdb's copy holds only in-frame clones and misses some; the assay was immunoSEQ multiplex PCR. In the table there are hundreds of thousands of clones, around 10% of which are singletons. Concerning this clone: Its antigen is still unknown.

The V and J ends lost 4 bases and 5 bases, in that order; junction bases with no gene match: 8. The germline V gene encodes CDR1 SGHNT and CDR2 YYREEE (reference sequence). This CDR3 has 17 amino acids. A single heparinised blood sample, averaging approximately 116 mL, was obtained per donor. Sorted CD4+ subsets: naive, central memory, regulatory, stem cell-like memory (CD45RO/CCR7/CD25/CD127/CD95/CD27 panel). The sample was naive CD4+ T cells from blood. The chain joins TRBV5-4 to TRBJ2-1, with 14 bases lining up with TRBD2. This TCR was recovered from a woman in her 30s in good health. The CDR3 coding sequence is TGTGCCAGCAGCGGAAAGGGACTAGCGGGAGAGGACAATGAGCAGTTCTTC. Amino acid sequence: CASSGKGLAGEDNEQFF.